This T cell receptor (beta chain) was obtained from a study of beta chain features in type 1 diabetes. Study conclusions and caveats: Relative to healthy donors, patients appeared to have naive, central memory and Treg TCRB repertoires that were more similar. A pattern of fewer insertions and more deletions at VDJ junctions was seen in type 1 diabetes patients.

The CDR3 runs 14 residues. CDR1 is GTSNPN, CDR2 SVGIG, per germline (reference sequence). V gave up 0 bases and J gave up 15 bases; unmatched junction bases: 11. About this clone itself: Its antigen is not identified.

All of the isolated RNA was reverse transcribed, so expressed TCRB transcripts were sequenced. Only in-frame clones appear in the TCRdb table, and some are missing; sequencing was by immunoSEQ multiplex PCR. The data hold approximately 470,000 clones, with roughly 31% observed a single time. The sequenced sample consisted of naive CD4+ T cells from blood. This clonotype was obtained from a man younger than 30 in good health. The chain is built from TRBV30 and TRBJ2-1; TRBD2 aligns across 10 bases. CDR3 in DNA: TGTGCCTGGAGTGTAGGGCTAGCGGGAGTCGGGCGGTTCTTC. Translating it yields CAWSVGLAGVGRFF. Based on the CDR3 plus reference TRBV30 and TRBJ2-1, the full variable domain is SQTIHQWPATLVQPVGSPLSLECTVEGTSNPNLYWYRQAAGRGLQLLFYSVGIGQISSEVPQNLSASRPQDRQFILSSKKLLLSDSGFYLCAWSVGLAGVGRFFGPGTRLTVL.